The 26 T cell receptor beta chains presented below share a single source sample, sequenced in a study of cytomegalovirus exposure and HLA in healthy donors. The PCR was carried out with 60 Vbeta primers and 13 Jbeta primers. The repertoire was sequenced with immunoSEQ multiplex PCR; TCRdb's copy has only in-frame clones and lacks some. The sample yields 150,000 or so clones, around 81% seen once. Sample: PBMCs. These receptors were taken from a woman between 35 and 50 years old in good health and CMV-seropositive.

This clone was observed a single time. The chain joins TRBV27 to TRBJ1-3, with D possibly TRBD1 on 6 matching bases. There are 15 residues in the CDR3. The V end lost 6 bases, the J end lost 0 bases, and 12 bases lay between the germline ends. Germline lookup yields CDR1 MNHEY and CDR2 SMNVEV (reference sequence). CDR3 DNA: TGTGCCAGCAGCTATACAGGGACCTCTGGAAACACCATATATTTT. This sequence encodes CASSYTGTSGNTIYF.

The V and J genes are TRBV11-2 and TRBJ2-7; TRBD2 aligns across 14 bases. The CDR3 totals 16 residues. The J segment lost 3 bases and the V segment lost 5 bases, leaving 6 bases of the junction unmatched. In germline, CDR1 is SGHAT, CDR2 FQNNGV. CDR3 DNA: TGTGCCAGCAGCGCCAGACTAGCGGGAGGGAGCTACGAGCAGTACTTC. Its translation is CASSARLAGGSYEQYF.

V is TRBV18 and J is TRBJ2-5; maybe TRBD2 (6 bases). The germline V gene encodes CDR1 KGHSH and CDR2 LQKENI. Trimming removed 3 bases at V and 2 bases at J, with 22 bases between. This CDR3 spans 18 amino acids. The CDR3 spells CASSPRASALNSQETQYF. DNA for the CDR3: TGTGCCAGCTCACCGAGGGCTAGCGCCTTAAATTCTCAAGAGACCCAGTACTTC.

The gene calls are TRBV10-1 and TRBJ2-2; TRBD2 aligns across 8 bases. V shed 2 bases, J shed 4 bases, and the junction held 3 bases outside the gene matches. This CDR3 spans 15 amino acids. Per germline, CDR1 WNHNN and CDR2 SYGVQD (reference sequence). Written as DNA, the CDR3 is TGCGCCAGCAGTGAGGCGGGAGGCGGCACCGGGGAGCTGTTTTTT. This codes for CASSEAGGGTGELFF.

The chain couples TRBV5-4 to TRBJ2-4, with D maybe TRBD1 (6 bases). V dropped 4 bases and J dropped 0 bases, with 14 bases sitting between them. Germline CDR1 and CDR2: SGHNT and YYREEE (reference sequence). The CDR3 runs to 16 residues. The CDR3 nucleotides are TGTGCCAGCAGCCCGGCCACAGGGCCAGCCAAAAACATTCAGTACTTC. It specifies CASSPATGPAKNIQYF.

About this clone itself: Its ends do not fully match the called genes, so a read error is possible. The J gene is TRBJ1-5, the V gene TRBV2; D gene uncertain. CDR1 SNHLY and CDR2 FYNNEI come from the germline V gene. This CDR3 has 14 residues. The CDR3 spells CASSELSGNQPQHF. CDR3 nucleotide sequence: TGTGCCAGCAGTGAATTGTCAGGCAACCAGCCCCAGCATTTT.

The DNA for the CDR3 is TGTGCCAGCAGTTATGACAGGACAATAGGGCGTCAAGGGGCCGAGCAGTACTTC. It is translated as CASSYDRTIGRQGAEQYF. The chain recombines TRBV13 with TRBJ2-7, with a weak D call TRBD1 (6 bases). Germline CDR1 PRHDT, CDR2 FYEKMQ (reference sequence). V was cut by 6 bases and J by 6 bases, with 30 bases left in between. The CDR3 covers 18 residues.

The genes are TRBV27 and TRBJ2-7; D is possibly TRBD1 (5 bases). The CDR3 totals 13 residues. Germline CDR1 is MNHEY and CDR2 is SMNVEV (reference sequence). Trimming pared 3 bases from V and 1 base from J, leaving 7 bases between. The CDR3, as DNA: TGTGCCAGCAGTTTTCGACAGTCCTACGAGCAGTACTTC. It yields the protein CASSFRQSYEQYF.

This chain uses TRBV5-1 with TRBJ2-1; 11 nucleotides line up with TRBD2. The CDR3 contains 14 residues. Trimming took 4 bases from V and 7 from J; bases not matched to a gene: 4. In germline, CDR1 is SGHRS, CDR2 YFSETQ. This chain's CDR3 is CASSRLAGSNEQFF. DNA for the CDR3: TGCGCCAGCAGCCGACTAGCGGGATCAAATGAGCAGTTCTTC.

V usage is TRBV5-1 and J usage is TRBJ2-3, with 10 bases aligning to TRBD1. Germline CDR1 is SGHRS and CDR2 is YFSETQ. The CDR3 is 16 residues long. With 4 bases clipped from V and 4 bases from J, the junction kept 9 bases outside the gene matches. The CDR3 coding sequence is TGCGCCAGCAGCCGACGGACAGGGGGGATAGCAGATACGCAGTATTTT. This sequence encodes CASSRRTGGIADTQYF.

The CDR3 sequence: CASSNPGGRSTDTQYF. CDR3 in DNA: TGCGCCAGCAGTAACCCAGGGGGCAGGAGCACAGATACGCAGTATTTT. This chain links TRBV10-2 with TRBJ2-3; 8 bases align to TRBD1. The germline V gene has CDR1 WSHSY and CDR2 SAAADI. J was trimmed by 0 bases and V by 5 bases; bases with no gene match: 7. The CDR3 runs to 16 residues.

For the CDR3, the DNA is TGTGCCAGCTCACCGCCTTCTTTAGTGGATGGCTACACCTTC. Encoded protein: CASSPPSLVDGYTF. This chain links TRBV18 with TRBJ1-2; the D is unclear. The V and J ends lost 3 bases and 6 bases respectively, with 14 bases between them. This CDR3 comprises 14 residues. Germline loops: CDR1 KGHSH, CDR2 LQKENI.

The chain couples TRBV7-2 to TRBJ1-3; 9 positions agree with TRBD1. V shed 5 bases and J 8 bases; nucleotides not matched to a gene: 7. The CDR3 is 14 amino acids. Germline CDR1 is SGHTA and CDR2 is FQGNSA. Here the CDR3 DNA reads TGTGCCAGCAGCCCACAGGGGGCCGAATACACCATATATTTT. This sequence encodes CASSPQGAEYTIYF.

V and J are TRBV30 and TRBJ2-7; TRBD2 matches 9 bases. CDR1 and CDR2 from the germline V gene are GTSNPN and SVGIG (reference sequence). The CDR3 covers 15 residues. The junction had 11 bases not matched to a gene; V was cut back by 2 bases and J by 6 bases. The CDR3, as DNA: TGTGCCTGGAGTAATAGGGCGACTAGCGGACGCGAGCAGTACTTC. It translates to CAWSNRATSGREQYF.

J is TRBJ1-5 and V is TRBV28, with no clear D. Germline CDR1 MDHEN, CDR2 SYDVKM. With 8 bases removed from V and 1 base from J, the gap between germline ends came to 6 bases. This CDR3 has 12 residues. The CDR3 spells CASGRSNQPQHF. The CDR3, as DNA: TGTGCCAGCGGCAGGAGCAATCAGCCCCAGCATTTT.

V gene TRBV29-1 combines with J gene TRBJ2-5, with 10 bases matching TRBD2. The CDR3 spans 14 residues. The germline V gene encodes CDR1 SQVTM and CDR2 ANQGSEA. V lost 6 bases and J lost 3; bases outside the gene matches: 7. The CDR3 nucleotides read TGCAGCGTGGTCTTCACTAGCGGGAAAGAGACCCAGTACTTC. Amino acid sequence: CSVVFTSGKETQYF.

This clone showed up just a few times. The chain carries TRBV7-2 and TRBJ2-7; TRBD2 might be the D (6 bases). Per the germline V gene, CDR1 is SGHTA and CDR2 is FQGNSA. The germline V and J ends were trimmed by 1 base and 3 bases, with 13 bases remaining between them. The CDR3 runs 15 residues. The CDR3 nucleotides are TGTGCCAGCAGCTTAGGGGGGGACCTTTACTACGAGCAGTACTTC. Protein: CASSLGGDLYYEQYF.

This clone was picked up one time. The CDR3 reads CATSRDPQEVAFF. The CDR3 nucleotides read TGTGCCACCAGCAGAGATCCCCAGGAAGTAGCTTTCTTT. The rearrangement uses TRBV15 and TRBJ1-1; unclear D gene. The CDR3 contains 13 residues. In germline, CDR1 is LNHNV, CDR2 YYDKDF (reference sequence). The ends were cut back, 0 bases at V and 10 bases at J, with 12 bases in the middle.

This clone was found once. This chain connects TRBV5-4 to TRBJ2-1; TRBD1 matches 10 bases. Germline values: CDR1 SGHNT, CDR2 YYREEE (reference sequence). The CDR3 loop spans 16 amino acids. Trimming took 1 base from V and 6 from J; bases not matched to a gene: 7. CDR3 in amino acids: CASSLSAGQGPNEQFF. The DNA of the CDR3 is TGTGCCAGCAGCTTGTCCGCGGGACAGGGGCCCAATGAGCAGTTCTTC.

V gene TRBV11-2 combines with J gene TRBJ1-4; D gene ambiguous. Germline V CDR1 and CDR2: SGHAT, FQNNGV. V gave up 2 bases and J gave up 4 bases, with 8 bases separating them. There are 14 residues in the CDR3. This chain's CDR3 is CASSLQVLNEKLFF. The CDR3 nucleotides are TGTGCCAGCAGCTTACAGGTGCTTAATGAAAAACTGTTTTTT.

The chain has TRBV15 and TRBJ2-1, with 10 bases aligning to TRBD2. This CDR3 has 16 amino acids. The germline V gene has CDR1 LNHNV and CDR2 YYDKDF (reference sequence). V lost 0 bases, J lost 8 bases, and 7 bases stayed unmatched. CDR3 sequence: CATSREVPAGGHEQFF. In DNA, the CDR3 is TGTGCCACCAGCAGAGAGGTGCCAGCGGGGGGGCATGAGCAGTTCTTC.

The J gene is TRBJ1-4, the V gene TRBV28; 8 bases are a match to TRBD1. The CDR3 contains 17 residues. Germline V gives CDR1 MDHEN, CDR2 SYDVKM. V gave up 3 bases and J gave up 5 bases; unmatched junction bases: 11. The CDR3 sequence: CASSFIIGQGKNEKLFF. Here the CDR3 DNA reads TGTGCCAGCAGTTTTATTATAGGACAGGGAAAGAATGAAAAACTGTTTTTT.

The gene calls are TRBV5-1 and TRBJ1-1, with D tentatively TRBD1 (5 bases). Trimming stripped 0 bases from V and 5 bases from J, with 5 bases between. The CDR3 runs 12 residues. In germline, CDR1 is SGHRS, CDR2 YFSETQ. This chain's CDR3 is CASSLEGTEAFF. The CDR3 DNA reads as TGCGCCAGCAGCTTGGAGGGGACTGAAGCTTTCTTT.

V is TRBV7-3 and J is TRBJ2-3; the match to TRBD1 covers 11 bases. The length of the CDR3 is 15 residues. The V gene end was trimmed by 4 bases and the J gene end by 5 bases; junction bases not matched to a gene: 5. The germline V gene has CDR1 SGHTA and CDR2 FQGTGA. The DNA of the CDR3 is TGTGCCAGCAGCTACGGACAGGGGGCGCGAGATACGCAGTATTTT. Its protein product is CASSYGQGARDTQYF.

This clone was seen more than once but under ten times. The DNA for the CDR3 is TGTGCCAGCTTCGAGCTCGGCAGGGCTAACTATGGCTACACCTTC. This translates into CASFELGRANYGYTF. The chain employs TRBV6-5 and TRBJ1-2, with a tentative D call TRBD1 (5 bases). V was clipped by 8 bases and J by 0 bases, with 16 bases between them. This CDR3 is 15 amino acids long. CDR1 is MNHEY, CDR2 SVGAGI, per germline.

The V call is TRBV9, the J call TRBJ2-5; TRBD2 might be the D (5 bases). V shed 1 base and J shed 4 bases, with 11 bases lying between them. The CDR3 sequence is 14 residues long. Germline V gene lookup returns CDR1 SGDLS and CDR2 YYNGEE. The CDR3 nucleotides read TGTGCCAGCAGCGTAAGAGAAGGGAGAGAGACCCAGTACTTC. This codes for CASSVREGRETQYF.